This TCR beta chain was obtained from a study of beta chain features in type 1 diabetes. Whole-study findings and limits: The influence of HLA type on TCRB rearrangement stayed undetermined. When cDNA is sequenced, cells with high TCR expression could be over-represented.

This CDR3 region has 16 residues. V lost 3 bases and J 0 bases, leaving 14 bases between the germline ends. Germline lookup yields CDR1 LNHDA and CDR2 SQIVND (reference sequence). Blood was collected once per donor into heparin, averaging approximately 110 mL. The whole isolated RNA underwent reverse transcription, so sequencing captured expressed TCRB transcripts. Sequencing used immunoSEQ multiplex PCR; TCRdb keeps in-frame clones, though not all of them. Among almost 350,000 clones, 6.5% to 10% were seen once, and the ten largest hold less than 0.45%. This clone has at least ten counts. Antigen: not known.

The sequenced material came from central memory CD4+ T cells from blood. V gene TRBV19 combines with J gene TRBJ2-5; either TRBD1 or TRBD2 may fit D (5 bases each). The TCR was taken from a woman in her late teens or twenties in good health. The CDR3 region is CASSIIGTADQETQYF. The CDR3 nucleotides read TGTGCCAGTAGTATTATCGGGACGGCGGACCAAGAGACCCAGTACTTC.